The rows below give T cell receptor beta chains drawn from one sample of a study of identical twins. MiXCR, applied by TCRdb to the 5' RACE reads, yields one record per CDR3 protein. Of 400,000 to 550,000 distinct CDR3 sequences listed, roughly 13% were seen once; the top ten hold around 0.98%. This sample was also put to use in a study of yellow fever vaccine responses in identical twins.

Sequenced: CD4+ T cells sorted from blood. The receptors were sampled from a woman between 18 and 29 years old in good health. The CDR3 runs from the conserved cysteine through the conserved F or W. D genes are given only for firm matches. Only part of the rows carry a size: once, few, many, or a class if the clone is expanded.

v_gene	j_gene	abundance	d_gene	CDR3nt	CDR3aa
TRBV4-1	TRBJ2-5	.	.	TGCGCCAGCAGCCAACCTATGGAGACCCAGTACTTC	CASSQPMETQYF
TRBV29-1	TRBJ2-5	.	.	TGCAGCGTTGGGGAAGGCCAGACCCAGTACTTC	CSVGEGQTQYF
TRBV12-3/TRBV12-4	TRBJ2-3	many	.	TGTGCCAGCAGTTTAGCGCTGGGAGATACGCAGTATTTT	CASSLALGDTQYF
TRBV27	TRBJ2-7	few	TRBD1	TGTGCCAGCAGGACCGGACAGGGGCTGAAATTCGAGCAGTACTTC	CASRTGQGLKFEQYF
TRBV29-1	TRBJ2-5	.	.	TGCAGCGTCGCTGTCGGGGTAGAGACCCAGTACTTC	CSVAVGVETQYF
TRBV12-3/TRBV12-4	TRBJ2-4	many	.	TGTGCCAGCAGTAACAGGGACATTCAGTACTTC	CASSNRDIQYF
TRBV10-3	TRBJ2-3	few	.	TGTGCCATCAGTGATGTAGATACAGATACGCAGTATTTT	CAISDVDTDTQYF
TRBV4-2	TRBJ2-5	.	.	TGTGCCAGCAGCCAGCGAGTGGACCAAGAGACCCAGTACTTC	CASSQRVDQETQYF
TRBV15	TRBJ2-5	many	.	TGTGCCACCAGCTGGGGGTACCAAGAGACCCAGTACTTC	CATSWGYQETQYF
TRBV5-1	TRBJ2-3	few	.	TGCGCCAGCGCCGCGGAGGGGAGCACAGATACGCAGTATTTT	CASAAEGSTDTQYF
TRBV7-3	TRBJ2-1	many	.	TGTGCCAGCAGCTTTGGAGAACAGCGTGAGCAGTTCTTC	CASSFGEQREQFF
TRBV10-3	TRBJ2-2	few	TRBD1	TGTGCCACCTCGGGACAGCCGAACACCGGGGAGCTGTTTTTT	CATSGQPNTGELFF
TRBV20-1	TRBJ2-5	many	.	TGCAGTACGGCAGCCGGACGGTTCCAAGAGACCCAGTACTTC	CSTAAGRFQETQYF
TRBV28	TRBJ1-2	.	.	TGTGCCAGCAGTACAGTCTCATGGGCGGGAGGAGCTAACTATGGCTACACCTTC	CASSTVSWAGGANYGYTF
TRBV7-2	TRBJ2-3	few	.	TGTGCCAGCAGCCTTTCCCAGAATACGCAGTATTTT	CASSLSQNTQYF
TRBV7-2	TRBJ2-7	few	.	TGTGCCAGCAGCGAATCGGGGCCCTACGAGCAGTACTTC	CASSESGPYEQYF
TRBV20-1	TRBJ2-3	.	.	TGCAGTGCAGGGGGGGCCCACACAGATACGCAGTATTTT	CSAGGAHTDTQYF
TRBV6-5	TRBJ2-1	once	.	TGTGCCAGCAGTTCCGCCCCTAACAGGGAGTCCTACAATGAGCAGTTCTTC	CASSSAPNRESYNEQFF
TRBV12-3/TRBV12-4	TRBJ2-1	many	.	TGTGCCAGCAGTTTAGGAGGAAATATAGGGGATGAGCAGTTCTTC	CASSLGGNIGDEQFF
TRBV20-1	TRBJ1-2	few	.	TGCAGTGCTAGTGCGTCCACTTCTAACTATGGCTACACCTTC	CSASASTSNYGYTF
TRBV7-2	TRBJ2-3	few	TRBD2	TGTGCCAGCAGCTTTAAGCGGGGTGGTACAGATACGCAGTATTTT	CASSFKRGGTDTQYF
TRBV5-6	TRBJ2-7	.	.	TGTGCCAGCAGCCCCGGGGTCCGCTTCTACGAGCAGTACTTC	CASSPGVRFYEQYF
TRBV10-3	TRBJ2-5	many	.	TGTGCCATCAGTGCCTTGGAGGGTACCCAGTACTTC	CAISALEGTQYF
TRBV7-9	TRBJ1-1	many	TRBD1	TGTGCCAGCAGCTTAGAGGACAGGGTAGGCACTGAAGCTTTCTTT	CASSLEDRVGTEAFF
TRBV7-9	TRBJ1-6	few	TRBD1	TGTGCCAGCAGCCTTGACAGGGTTCCACCCCTCCACTTT	CASSLDRVPPLHF
TRBV20-1	TRBJ2-7	few	TRBD2	TGCAGTGCTCCACTAGCGGGGGCCGCCTACGAGCAGTACTTC	CSAPLAGAAYEQYF
TRBV3-1	TRBJ2-5	few	.	TGTGCCAGCAGCCCCAACAGGGGGGGATCGGAGACCCAGTACTTC	CASSPNRGGSETQYF
TRBV12-3/TRBV12-4	TRBJ2-1	many	TRBD2	TGTGCCAGCAGTCCCGGGACTAGAATCACCTATGGCAATGAGCAGTTCTTC	CASSPGTRITYGNEQFF
TRBV2	TRBJ2-3	few	TRBD2	TGTGCCAGCAGCGTTCGGAGCGGGACTAGCACAGATACGCAGTATTTT	CASSVRSGTSTDTQYF
TRBV20-1	TRBJ1-3	many	.	TGCAGTGCAAGACGGGGCACTGGAAACACCATATATTTT	CSARRGTGNTIYF
TRBV20-1	TRBJ2-7	many	.	TGCAGTGCTCCTGACTTAACAGGGTGGGTCGAGCAGTACTTC	CSAPDLTGWVEQYF
TRBV20-1	TRBJ2-5	once	.	TGCAGTGCTGGGCGGTCCAATCCAGAGACCCAGTACTTC	CSAGRSNPETQYF
TRBV5-1	TRBJ2-4	.	TRBD2	TGCGCCAGCAGCTCGATACTAGCGGGAGGTGGGTTAGCCAAAAACATTCAGTACTTC	CASSSILAGGGLAKNIQYF
TRBV28	TRBJ2-4	.	TRBD1	TGTGCCAGCAGTAGGGGGACAGTTGGGAACATTCAGTACTTC	CASSRGTVGNIQYF
TRBV7-2	TRBJ2-1	.	TRBD2	TGTGCCAGCAGCCCCCAGGGGGGACTAGCGGGAAGTGAGCAGTTCTTC	CASSPQGGLAGSEQFF
TRBV12-3/TRBV12-4	TRBJ2-1	.	TRBD2	TGTGCCAGCAGTTTAGGGACTAGCGGGGGGGGCTTGAATGAGCAGTTCTTC	CASSLGTSGGGLNEQFF
TRBV6-2/TRBV6-3	TRBJ2-2	.	TRBD2	TGTGCCAGCAGTTACTTTCCTAGCGGCTACACCGGGGAGCTGTTTTTT	CASSYFPSGYTGELFF
TRBV6-2/TRBV6-3	TRBJ2-1	few	TRBD2	TGTGCCAGCAGTTTCGGGACTAGCGGGGGATACAATGAGCAGTTCTTC	CASSFGTSGGYNEQFF
TRBV14	TRBJ2-1	few	TRBD2	TGTGCCAGCAGCCAATTTTTGAGGACTAGCGGTTACAATGAGCAGTTCTTC	CASSQFLRTSGYNEQFF
TRBV6-1	TRBJ2-3	.	.	TGTGCCAGCAGTGATGTTTCCAGCACAGATACGCAGTATTTT	CASSDVSSTDTQYF